The sequence of this T cell receptor beta chain was determined in a study of metastatic and nonmetastatic thyroid tumors. About the research overall: The study looked at repertoires side by side in blood and in tumor or nodule tissue from malignant and benign thyroid patients.

Looked up from germline, CDR1 is SGHTA and CDR2 is FQGNSA. The CDR3 sequence is 13 residues long. V lost 2 bases to trimming and J lost 2 bases, with 6 bases between them. Thyroid surgery took place with no prior treatment in any patient. This clone rates as medium-sized. Its target is unknown. Study-level points and caveats: Reportedly, malignant thyroid tumors had significantly higher TCR beta diversity than benign nodules, in blood and tumor.

Per the study methods: Construction of a distant-metastasis classifier for papillary thyroid cancer relied on CDR3 differences across clinicopathological groups. TCRdb reanalyzed the PCR reads with MiXCR. The V and J calls here are based on TCRdb, not the publication. In the table there are several thousand clones, around 20% of which are singletons. The origin of this receptor is a male donor with papillary thyroid cancer or a benign thyroid nodule (not recorded which). Some clones in this sample may be carry-over from other donors' samples. The chain uses TRBV7-2 and TRBJ2-5, with TRBD2 as a possible D gene (6 bases). The source material was adjacent normal tissue. CDR3 DNA: TGTGCCAGCAGCTTACGGGAGCAAGAGACCCAGTACTTC. Amino acid sequence: CASSLREQETQYF.